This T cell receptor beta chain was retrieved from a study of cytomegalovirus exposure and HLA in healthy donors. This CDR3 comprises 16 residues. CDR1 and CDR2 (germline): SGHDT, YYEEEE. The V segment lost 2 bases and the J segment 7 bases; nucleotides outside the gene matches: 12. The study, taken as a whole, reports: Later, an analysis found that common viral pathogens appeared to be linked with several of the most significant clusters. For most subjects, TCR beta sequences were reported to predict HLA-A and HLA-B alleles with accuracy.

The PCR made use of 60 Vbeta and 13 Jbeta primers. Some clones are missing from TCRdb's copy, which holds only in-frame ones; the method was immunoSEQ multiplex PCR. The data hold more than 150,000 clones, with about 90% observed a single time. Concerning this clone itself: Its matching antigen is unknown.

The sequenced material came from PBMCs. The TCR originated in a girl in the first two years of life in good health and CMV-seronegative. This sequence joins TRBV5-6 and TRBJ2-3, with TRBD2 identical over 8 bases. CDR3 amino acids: CASSFSSGSQLYTQYF. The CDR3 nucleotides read TGTGCCAGCAGCTTCTCCAGCGGGAGTCAGTTGTATACGCAGTATTTT.